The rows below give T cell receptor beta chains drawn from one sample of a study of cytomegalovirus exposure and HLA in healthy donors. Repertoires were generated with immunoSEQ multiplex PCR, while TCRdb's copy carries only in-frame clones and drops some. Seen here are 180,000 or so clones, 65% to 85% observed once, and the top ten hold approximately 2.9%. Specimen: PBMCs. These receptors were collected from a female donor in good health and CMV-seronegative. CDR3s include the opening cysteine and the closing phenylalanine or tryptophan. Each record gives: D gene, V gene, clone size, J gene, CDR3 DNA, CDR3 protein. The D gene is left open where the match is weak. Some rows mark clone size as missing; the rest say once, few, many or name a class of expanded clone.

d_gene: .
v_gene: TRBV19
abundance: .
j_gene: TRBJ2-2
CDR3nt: TGTGCCAGTAGTATGCAGAAATCCGGGGAGCTGTTTTTT
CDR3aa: CASSMQKSGELFF

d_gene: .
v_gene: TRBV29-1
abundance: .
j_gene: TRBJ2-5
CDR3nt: TGCAGCGGGATGGGCAGGGAAGAGACCCAGTACTTC
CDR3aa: CSGMGREETQYF

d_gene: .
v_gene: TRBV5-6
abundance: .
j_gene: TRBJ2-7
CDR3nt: TGTGCCAGCAGCAACCCGGGGAGGGGGGCCTACGAGCAGTACTTC
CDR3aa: CASSNPGRGAYEQYF

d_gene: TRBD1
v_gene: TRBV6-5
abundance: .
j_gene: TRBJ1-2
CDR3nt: TGTGCCAGCACCATACGGGACAGGGGGCTTGGTGGCTACACCTTC
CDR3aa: CASTIRDRGLGGYTF

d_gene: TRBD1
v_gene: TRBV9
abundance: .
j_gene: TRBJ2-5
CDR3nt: TGTGCCAGCAGCGTGTCCGGGACAGAAGAGACCCAGTACTTC
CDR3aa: CASSVSGTEETQYF

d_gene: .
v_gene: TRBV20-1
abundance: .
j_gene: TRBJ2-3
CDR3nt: TGCAGTGCTCTCCGCGCAGATACGCAGTATTTT
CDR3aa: CSALRADTQYF

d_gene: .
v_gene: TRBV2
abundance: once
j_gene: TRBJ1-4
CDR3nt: TGTGCCAGCAGTGATCGGGGGGTGAATGAAAAACTGTTTTTT
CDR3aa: CASSDRGVNEKLFF

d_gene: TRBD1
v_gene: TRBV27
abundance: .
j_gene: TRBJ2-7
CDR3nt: TGTGCCAGCAGATCCCCGGGACAGGGGGACTACGAGCAGTACTTC
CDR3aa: CASRSPGQGDYEQYF

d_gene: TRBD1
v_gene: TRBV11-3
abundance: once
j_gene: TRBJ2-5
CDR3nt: TGTGCCAGCAGCCATCGGTGGGACAGAGAAGAGACCCAGTACTTC
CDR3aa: CASSHRWDREETQYF

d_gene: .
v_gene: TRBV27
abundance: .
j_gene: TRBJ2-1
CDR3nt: TGTGCCAGCAGTGTCGGGGTCCCTAGCGCTTACAATGAGCAGTTCTTC
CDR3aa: CASSVGVPSAYNEQFF

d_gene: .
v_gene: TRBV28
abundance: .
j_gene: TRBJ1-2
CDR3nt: TGTGGGGCCAGGGGAAACCCTAACTATGGCTACACCTTC
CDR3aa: CGARGNPNYGYTF

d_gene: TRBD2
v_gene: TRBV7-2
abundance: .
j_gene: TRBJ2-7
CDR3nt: TGTGCCAGCAGCCTCGGGACTAGCGACGTCTACGAGCAGTACTTC
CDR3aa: CASSLGTSDVYEQYF

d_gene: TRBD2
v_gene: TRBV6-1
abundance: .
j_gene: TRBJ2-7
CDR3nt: TGTGCCAGCAGTGAGGCTAGCGGGGGCCAAATCTCTTACGAGCAGTACTTC
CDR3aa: CASSEASGGQISYEQYF

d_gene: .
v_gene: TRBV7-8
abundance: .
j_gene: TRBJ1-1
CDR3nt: TGTGCCAGCAGCGCGACAGGGAACACTGAAGCTTTCTTT
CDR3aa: CASSATGNTEAFF

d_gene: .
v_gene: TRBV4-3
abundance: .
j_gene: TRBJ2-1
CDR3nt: TGCGCCAGCAGCCAAGGGGTTAGCGTGCTGGGTGAGCAGTTCTTC
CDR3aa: CASSQGVSVLGEQFF

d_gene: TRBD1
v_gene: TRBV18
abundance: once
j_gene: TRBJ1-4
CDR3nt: TGTGCCAGCTCGTCGCGGACAGGAGCAACTAATGAAAAACTGTTTTTT
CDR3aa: CASSSRTGATNEKLFF

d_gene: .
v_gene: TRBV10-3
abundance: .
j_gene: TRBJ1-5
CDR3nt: TGTGCCATCAGTGGGGGGCTTGGTAGCAATCAGCCCCAGCATTTT
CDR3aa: CAISGGLGSNQPQHF